The clone carrying this TCR beta chain was seen only a few times. The data were taken from a study of blood T cells in healthy people across ages. V was shortened by 6 bases and J by 0 bases, with 14 bases between the two germline ends. This CDR3 region has 15 residues. For the second PCR, which ran for roughly 7 to 11 cycles, a sample-barcoded 5' primer and a J-beta primer mix were used. TCRdb called the 5' RACE reads again in MiXCR, with one record for every CDR3 protein. The table records more than 900,000 distinct CDR3 sequences, roughly 29% of them present only once. The same data also went into a second study, on T cells of mothers and their children.

The sample consisted of blood. The rearrangement links TRBV12-3 or TRBV12-4 to TRBJ1-1; tentatively, D is TRBD1 (6 bases). This clonotype was sampled from a woman in her forties in good health. CDR3 in amino acids: CASRVDRRMNTEAFF. CDR3 DNA sequence: TGTGCCAGCAGGGTGGACAGACGCATGAACACTGAAGCTTTCTTT.